This T cell receptor (beta chain) was documented in a study of patients and donors after allogeneic stem cell transplantation. From the RT-PCR reads, TCRdb called clonotypes with MiXCR, one entry per CDR3 protein. The sample contains more than 55,000 distinct CDR3 sequences, 10% to 15% of which appear only once. This clonotype was recorded many times. The sequence derives from a human donor who was either an allogeneic HSCT recipient or a stem cell or donor lymphocyte infusion donor (not recorded which). It is not recorded whose cells these are; they may come from a transplant donor. Specimen: blood, either unsorted or a sorted T cell fraction (not recorded which).

The CDR3 DNA reads TGTGCCAGCAGCTTGATCGGTGCCTATAATTCACCCCTCCACTTT. Its protein is CASSLIGAYNSPLHF. The chain uses TRBV5-5 and TRBJ1-6; no definite D call. In germline, CDR1 is SGHKS, CDR2 YYEKEE (reference sequence). V was cut by 1 base and J by 2 bases, with 7 bases left in between. The CDR3 covers 15 residues.